Below are 25 T cell receptor beta chains sequenced from a single sample in a study of cytomegalovirus exposure and HLA in healthy donors. Use of 60 Vbeta and 13 Jbeta primers characterized the PCR. Data came from immunoSEQ multiplex PCR; TCRdb stores just in-frame clones and leaves some out. This sample carries roughly 150,000 clones, roughly 10% of them seen once, and the ten largest clones take about 1.7%. The specimen was PBMCs. The origin of the receptors is a male donor in good health and CMV-seronegative.

There are a few counts of this clone. The chain uses TRBV7-9 and TRBJ2-1; the D gene is possibly TRBD1 (6 bases). With 5 bases removed from V and 10 bases from J, the gap between germline ends came to 12 bases. Germline V gives CDR1 SEHNR, CDR2 FQNEAQ (reference sequence). The CDR3 extends over 12 amino acids. The DNA for the CDR3 is TGTGCCAGCAGCAACAGGGCTTTCGAGCAGTTCTTC. It codes for CASSNRAFEQFF.

This clone has just a few counts. The gene calls are TRBV7-9 and TRBJ2-2; 8 nucleotides match TRBD2. Germline-derived CDR1 and CDR2 are SEHNR and FQNEAQ (reference sequence). Losses at the gene ends were 2 bases for V and 2 bases for J; bases not matched to a gene: 4. The CDR3 covers 16 residues. CDR3 in DNA: TGTGCCAGCAGCTTACTGGCGGGAGGCAACACCGGGGAGCTGTTTTTT. Its protein product is CASSLLAGGNTGELFF. The whole variable domain, filled in from reference TRBV7-9 and TRBJ2-2, reads DTGVSQNPRHKITKRGQNVTFRCDPISEHNRLYWYRQTLGQGPEFLTYFQNEAQLEKSRLLSDRFSAERPKGSFSTLEIQRTEQGDSAMYLCASSLLAGGNTGELFFGEGSRLTVL.

This clone was picked up a small number of times. The chain recombines TRBV4-2 with TRBJ1-2; D is possibly TRBD1 (5 bases). Germline loops: CDR1 LGHNA, CDR2 YNFKEQ. The germline V and J ends were trimmed by 0 bases and 11 bases, with 13 bases remaining between them. The CDR3 covers 13 residues. CDR3 sequence (DNA): TGTGCCAGCAGCCAAGATAACCTCGGGGGGTACACCTTC. Amino acids: CASSQDNLGGYTF.

This clone appeared a few times. The chain joins TRBV27 to TRBJ2-7, with D possibly being TRBD1 (6 bases). V gave up 6 bases and J gave up 3 bases, with 15 bases separating them. Germline V gene sequence: CDR1 MNHEY, CDR2 SMNVEV (reference sequence). The CDR3 is 14 residues long. CDR3 residues: CASSSPGRGYEQYF. The CDR3 region has the DNA TGTGCCAGCAGCTCTCCAGGCAGGGGCTACGAGCAGTACTTC.

V gene TRBV7-2 combines with J gene TRBJ2-2, with TRBD1 identical over 8 bases. CDR3 length: 14 residues. Per the germline V gene, CDR1 is SGHTA and CDR2 is FQGNSA. The ends lost 10 bases at V and 3 bases at J; junction bases unmatched: 7. CDR3 coding DNA: TGTGCCACCTCGGACAGGGCATACACCGGGGAGCTGTTTTTT. Translating it yields CATSDRAYTGELFF.

This rearrangement joins TRBV7-2 to TRBJ1-2; 8 bases agree with TRBD1. Germline loops: CDR1 SGHTA, CDR2 FQGNSA. CDR3 length: 15 amino acids. Germline trimming cut 0 bases from V and 4 bases from J; bases unmatched to any gene: 4. CDR3 region: CASSLAPGGGYGYTF. As DNA, the CDR3 is TGTGCCAGCAGCTTAGCTCCAGGGGGCGGCTATGGCTACACCTTC.

This clone was seen a few times. The rearrangement joins TRBV10-3 to TRBJ1-2, with D hard to call. The CDR3 runs to 12 residues. The germline CDR1 and CDR2 sequences are ENHRY and SYGVKD. V was clipped by 2 bases and J by 12 bases, with 13 bases between them. CDR3 nucleotides: TGTGCCATCAGTGAGAGCCCCCCCGGGAACACCTTC. It yields the protein CAISESPPGNTF.

The chain links TRBV9 to TRBJ2-5; TRBD2 matches at 7 bases. Trimming took 0 bases from V and 5 from J; bases not matched to a gene: 7. Germline V CDR1 and CDR2: SGDLS, YYNGEE. The CDR3 spans 15 residues. As DNA, the CDR3 is TGTGCCAGCAGCGTAGGAGGCGGGAGATCGGAGACCCAGTACTTC. This encodes CASSVGGGRSETQYF.

J is TRBJ1-6 and V is TRBV18; TRBD1 might be the D (5 bases). Germline-derived CDR1 and CDR2 are KGHSH and LQKENI. V was shortened by 2 bases and J by 5 bases, with 10 bases between the two germline ends. This CDR3 spans 15 amino acids. CDR3 region: CASSPSWGDNSPLHF. CDR3 sequence (DNA): TGTGCCAGCTCACCATCTTGGGGGGATAATTCACCCCTCCACTTT. The variable domain in full, with the rest retrieved from reference TRBV18 and TRBJ1-6, is NAGVMQNPRHLVRRRGQEARLRCSPMKGHSHVYWYRQLPEEGLKFMVYLQKENIIDESGMPKERFSAEFPKEGPSILRIQQVVRGDSAAYFCASSPSWGDNSPLHFGNGTRLTVT.

This rearrangement joins TRBV4-3 to TRBJ2-7, with 10 bases aligning to TRBD1. The junction had 5 bases not matched to a gene; V was cut back by 1 base and J by 5 bases. The CDR3 contains 15 residues. CDR1 is LGHNA and CDR2 is YSLEER in the germline V gene. CDR3: CASSQGDRGSNEQYF. In nucleotides, the CDR3 is TGCGCCAGCAGCCAAGGGGACAGGGGAAGCAACGAGCAGTACTTC.

The chain links TRBV28 to TRBJ1-2; TRBD1 is a possible D gene (5 bases). V dropped 7 bases and J dropped 6 bases, with 18 bases sitting between them. This CDR3 contains 14 residues. The germline V gene has CDR1 MDHEN and CDR2 SYDVKM. The CDR3 nucleotides are TGTGCCAGCATTCCCCCCGCAGGGCCGGATGGCTACACCTTC. Its translation: CASIPPAGPDGYTF.

The rearrangement uses TRBV4-3 and TRBJ1-1; perhaps TRBD1 as D (5 bases). CDR1 is LGHNA, CDR2 YSLEER, per germline. This CDR3 region has 15 residues. V shed 4 bases and J shed 1 base, with 13 bases lying between them. The CDR3 DNA reads as TGCGCCAGCAGCCGAGTGGTGGGGCCGAACACTGAAGCTTTCTTT. The encoded protein is CASSRVVGPNTEAFF.

There are a few counts of this clone. V is TRBV5-4 and J is TRBJ1-1; 8 bases line up with TRBD1. The germline V gene has CDR1 SGHNT and CDR2 YYREEE (reference sequence). The CDR3 consists of 15 residues. Trimming at V came to 4 bases and at J to 3 bases, leaving 8 bases not matched to a gene. CDR3 amino acids: CASSGVRGRDTEAFF. The CDR3 DNA reads as TGTGCCAGCAGCGGTGTCAGGGGGCGAGACACTGAAGCTTTCTTT.

This clone showed up just once. The V gene is TRBV28, the J gene TRBJ2-7, with 12 bases fitting TRBD2. Germline V gene data show CDR1 as MDHEN and CDR2 as SYDVKM. With 5 bases clipped from V and 4 bases from J, the junction kept 9 bases outside the gene matches. The CDR3 has 16 residues. In DNA, the CDR3 is TGTGCCAGCAGTCCCCTACCCGGGACTAGCGGGTACGAGCAGTACTTC. This sequence encodes CASSPLPGTSGYEQYF.

This clone came up a few times. This chain links TRBV18 with TRBJ1-1, with D unresolved. This CDR3 has 12 residues. Trimming cost V 2 bases and J 6 bases, with 7 bases left between them. CDR1 is KGHSH, CDR2 LQKENI, per germline. The CDR3 DNA sequence: TGTGCCAGCTCACCAGGGCAGCCTGAAGCTTTCTTT. Translated, it gives CASSPGQPEAFF.

This clone was counted only a few times. The chain couples TRBV30 to TRBJ1-2, with 7 bases identical to TRBD1. With 3 bases clipped from V and 0 bases from J, the junction kept 7 bases outside the gene matches. This CDR3 is built from 15 residues. Germline V gene data show CDR1 as GTSNPN and CDR2 as SVGIG (reference sequence). CDR3 nucleotides: TGTGCCTGGAGAACAGGGGAAGGGACTAACTATGGCTACACCTTC. Protein sequence: CAWRTGEGTNYGYTF.

The CDR3 region has the DNA TGTGCCAGCAGTTACGCAGGGGGACAGACCCAGTACTTC. Protein: CASSYAGGQTQYF. The J gene is TRBJ2-5, the V gene TRBV6-5; 7 bases agree with TRBD1. The CDR3 is made up of 13 amino acids. V gave up 2 bases and J gave up 6 bases; unmatched junction bases: 3. CDR1 and CDR2 from the germline V gene are MNHEY and SVGAGI.

This clone was detected only a few times. Additional DNA sequences in this sample encode the identical CDR3. The chain is built from TRBV27 and TRBJ2-7; no clear D gene. Trimming stripped 4 bases from V and 3 bases from J, with 7 bases between. This CDR3 comprises 12 residues. The germline CDR1 and CDR2 sequences are MNHEY and SMNVEV (reference sequence). For the CDR3, the DNA is TGTGCCAGCAGTTCAAACTTCTACGAGCAGTACTTC. Its protein product is CASSSNFYEQYF.

This chain links TRBV6-5 with TRBJ1-4, with a possible D match to TRBD1 (6 bases). Deletions cut 6 bases from V and 3 bases from J, with 8 bases between. The CDR3 sequence is 13 residues long. Per the germline V gene, CDR1 is MNHEY and CDR2 is SVGAGI. CDR3 coding DNA: TGTGCCAGCAGGACAGGAGCTAATGAAAAACTGTTTTTT. It is translated as CASRTGANEKLFF.

The chain carries TRBV21-1 and TRBJ2-1; the DNA was not used to check the table's D call, TRBD2. TRBV21-1 is marked as a pseudogene. The CDR3 covers 15 residues. Here the CDR3 DNA reads TGTGCCAGCAGCAAAGCGCAAACGCGGTACAATGAGCAGTTCTTC. This gives the protein CASSKAQTRYNEQFF.

This clone has more than one count but fewer than ten. The chain employs TRBV7-9 and TRBJ1-2; no definite D call. Germline V gene sequence: CDR1 SEHNR, CDR2 FQNEAQ (reference sequence). V was pared by 1 base and J by 6 bases, with 9 bases between. The length of the CDR3 is 13 residues. For the CDR3, the DNA is TGTGCCAGCAGCTTAGAGACAACGGATGGCTACACCTTC. This codes for CASSLETTDGYTF.

V gene TRBV25-1 combines with J gene TRBJ2-5, with D possibly TRBD1 on 6 matching bases. This CDR3 spans 13 amino acids. Looked up from germline, CDR1 is MGHDK and CDR2 is SYGVNS. V gave up 7 bases and J gave up 5 bases, with 14 bases separating them. The DNA for the CDR3 is TGTGCCAGCAACCAGGGGCTTAGCGAGACCCAGTACTTC. The encoded protein is CASNQGLSETQYF.

CDR3 DNA sequence: TGTGCCAGCAAACAGGGTATGCAGCCCCAGCATTTT. This codes for CASKQGMQPQHF. V gene TRBV6-1 combines with J gene TRBJ1-5; D is possibly TRBD1 (6 bases). The CDR3 is 12 amino acids. The germline CDR1 and CDR2 sequences are MNHNS and SASEGT. Trimming cost V 7 bases and J 7 bases, with 11 bases left between them.

The rearrangement joins TRBV15 to TRBJ2-2; the match to TRBD1 covers 9 bases. CDR1 is LNHNV and CDR2 is YYDKDF in the germline V gene (reference sequence). V lost 5 bases to trimming and J lost 5 bases; unmatched junction nucleotides: 6. CDR3 length: 15 amino acids. CDR3 sequence: CATSGQGSRTGELFF. Here the CDR3 DNA reads TGTGCCACCAGCGGACAGGGGAGTAGGACCGGGGAGCTGTTTTTT.

This clone was found a few times. The chain uses TRBV30 and TRBJ2-1; maybe TRBD1 (5 bases). The germline V gene has CDR1 GTSNPN and CDR2 SVGIG (reference sequence). The CDR3 extends over 14 amino acids. V was shortened by 0 bases and J by 4 bases, with 10 bases between the two germline ends. CDR3 sequence: CAWSVLGVYNEQFF. The DNA of the CDR3 is TGTGCCTGGAGTGTATTAGGGGTGTACAATGAGCAGTTCTTC.